This TCR beta chain originates from a study of response to subunit inactivated influenza vaccine. Study observations and caveats: Each seasonal flu vaccination may recruit only limited new T cells, authors suggested.

TCRdb recomputed calls from the RT-PCR reads with MiXCR, one row per CDR3 protein. In the table there are about 650,000 distinct CDR3 sequences, 15% to 18% of which are singletons. As for this clonotype: The antigen remains undetermined.

CDR3 length: 16 residues. V gave up 6 bases and J gave up 5 bases; unmatched junction bases: 14. This receptor was obtained from a man aged 50 to 60 who received an inactivated influenza vaccine. The chain recombines TRBV12-3 or TRBV12-4 with TRBJ2-5; 8 bases agree with TRBD2. The sequenced sample was PBMCs from blood, obtained approximately 13 days after vaccination. The CDR3 bases are TGTGCCAGCAGCCCCTCGGGGGGGCGTTGGTCGGAGACCCAGTACTTC. It encodes CASSPSGGRWSETQYF.